This entry lists 12 T cell receptor beta chains sequenced from one sample in a study of T cell repertoires in cytomegalovirus infection (dated by TCRdb to the late 2010s). Sequencing relied on an Illumina HiSeq 1500. Clones were called with MiXCR by TCRdb after fastp trimmed the public reads at Q25, and only in-frame beta chains were retained. Entries are consolidated by CDR3 protein sequence, retaining the most common genes and DNA. This sample has about 740,000 distinct CDR3 sequences in its table, and roughly 35% of those were observed once. Jointly, the top ten make up roughly 2.9% of the sample. Sample: PBMCs. All receptors come from a human donor in good health (CMV status not recorded). Some clones in this sample may be carry-over from other donors' samples.

The chain is built from TRBV6-5 and TRBJ1-4, with a weak D call TRBD1 (6 bases). Trimming removed 5 bases at V and 5 bases at J, with 15 bases between. CDR3 size: 15 residues. The germline V gene encodes CDR1 MNHEY and CDR2 SVGAGI. The CDR3 reads CASSITDRENEKLFF. The CDR3 DNA is TGTGCCAGCAGTATAACGGACAGAGAAAATGAAAAACTGTTTTTT.

The sample holds many counts of this clonotype. This sequence joins TRBV7-6 and TRBJ1-5; D possibly corresponds to TRBD1 (6 bases). The length of the CDR3 is 19 residues. Germline assignment: CDR1 SGHVS and CDR2 FNYEAQ. V was pared by 1 base and J by 0 bases, with 19 bases between. The CDR3 nucleotides read TGTGCCAGCAGCTTAGTGGCCCCTGGGGACACAGATAGCAATCAGCCCCAGCATTTT. It yields the protein CASSLVAPGDTDSNQPQHF. The complete variable domain, with remaining parts taken from reference TRBV7-6 and TRBJ1-5, reads GAGVSQSPRYKVTKRGQDVALRCDPISGHVSLYWYRQALGQGPEFLTYFNYEAQQDKSGLPNDRFSAERPEGSISTLTIQRTEQRDSAMYRCASSLVAPGDTDSNQPQHFGDGTRLSIL.

V is TRBV7-9 and J is TRBJ1-2; a possible D gene is TRBD1 (6 bases). Deletions cut 2 bases from V and 7 bases from J, with 11 bases between. CDR1 SEHNR and CDR2 FQNEAQ come from the germline V gene (reference sequence). The CDR3 runs 13 residues. DNA for the CDR3: TGTGCCAGCAGCTTATTACAGGGAGGTGGCTACACCTTC. Translation gives CASSLLQGGGYTF.

This clonotype occurred a few times. The chain combines TRBV6-2 or TRBV6-3 with TRBJ1-2, with a tentative D call TRBD1 (6 bases). Germline V gene lookup returns CDR1 MNHEY and CDR2 SVGEGT. CDR3 length: 15 amino acids. Trimming removed 8 bases from V and 8 bases from J, with 24 bases in between. CDR3 sequence (DNA): TGTGCCAGCGGCTACCCTAAAACAGGGTATGGGGGCTACACCTTC. As protein: CASGYPKTGYGGYTF.

This clonotype showed up just a few times. CDR3 DNA sequence: TGTGCCAGCAGCCATCTAAGAGAAAAACTGTTTTTT. Protein product: CASSHLREKLFF. The chain combines TRBV11-2 with TRBJ1-4; D not resolved. The CDR3 is made up of 12 amino acids. V lost 5 bases and J lost 8, with 9 bases in between. Germline lookup yields CDR1 SGHAT and CDR2 FQNNGV.

This chain connects TRBV6-5 to TRBJ1-2; TRBD1 matches at 9 bases. The CDR3 length is 14 residues. Germline V CDR1 and CDR2: MNHEY, SVGAGI. Trimming removed 6 bases from V and 3 bases from J; junction bases left unmatched: 5. CDR3 residues: CASRFGQGHYGYTF. CDR3 sequence (DNA): TGTGCCAGCAGATTCGGACAGGGGCACTATGGCTACACCTTC.

This clonotype came up many times. The chain links TRBV7-2 to TRBJ1-5; maybe TRBD1 (6 bases). V shed 5 bases and J shed 7 bases, with 21 bases lying between them. This CDR3 is built from 16 residues. Germline CDR1 SGHTA, CDR2 FQGNSA. The CDR3: CASSPQSTGTHQPQHF. In DNA, the CDR3 is TGTGCCAGCAGCCCACAATCGACAGGAACCCACCAGCCCCAGCATTTT.

This clonotype was detected only a few times. The chain carries TRBV6-1 and TRBJ2-2; 7 bases fit TRBD1. V shed 6 bases and J 4 bases; nucleotides not matched to a gene: 11. This CDR3 contains 16 residues. CDR1 and CDR2 from the germline V gene are MNHNS and SASEGT. Here the CDR3 reads CASRGDRLRSTGELFF. The CDR3 nucleotides are TGTGCCAGCAGAGGGGACAGACTACGCTCCACCGGGGAGCTGTTTTTT.

This chain links TRBV10-2 with TRBJ2-5; D might be TRBD1 or TRBD2, each matching 6 bases. The CDR3 contains 17 residues. Trimming left V 3 bases short and J 5 bases short, with 22 bases between. CDR1 WSHSY and CDR2 SAAADI come from the germline V gene. CDR3 in DNA: TGCGCCAGCAGTGATAACGGGGGCCGACCCCCGAAGGAGACCCAGTACTTC. It yields the protein CASSDNGGRPPKETQYF.

J is TRBJ2-1 and V is TRBV19; 7 bases fit TRBD2. Trimming took 8 bases from V and 2 from J; bases not matched to a gene: 9. CDR1 LNHDA and CDR2 SQIVND come from the germline V gene (reference sequence). The CDR3 is 15 amino acids. The CDR3 DNA is TGTGCCAGTCAAACGAGCGGGGTCGCCTACAATGAGCAGTTCTTC. Encoded protein: CASQTSGVAYNEQFF.

This chain connects TRBV28 to TRBJ2-5; 9 nucleotides agree with TRBD1. Germline CDR1 and CDR2: MDHEN and SYDVKM. CDR3 size: 14 residues. V shed 8 bases, J shed 4 bases, and the junction held 8 bases outside the gene matches. The CDR3 spells CASCLGQGRETQYF. The CDR3 bases are TGTGCCAGCTGCCTGGGACAGGGAAGAGAGACCCAGTACTTC.

This clonotype was seen a handful of times. The chain has TRBV28 and TRBJ2-4; 12 nucleotides match TRBD2. The V and J ends lost 5 bases and 3 bases, in that order; junction bases with no gene match: 8. Germline CDR1 and CDR2: MDHEN and SYDVKM. The CDR3 covers 17 residues. Here the CDR3 reads CASSLLAGGHYKNIQYF. The CDR3 coding sequence is TGTGCCAGCAGTCTTCTAGCGGGAGGGCATTACAAAAACATTCAGTACTTC.